A selection of T cell receptor beta chains follows, all from one sample in a study of metastatic and nonmetastatic thyroid tumors. TCRdb reanalyzed the PCR reads via MiXCR. The data show just over 20,000 clones, over 10% seen once. Sequencing input: blood. The receptors were sampled from a female donor with papillary thyroid cancer or a benign thyroid nodule (not recorded which). Some clones in this sample may be carry-over from other donors' samples. CDR3s include the opening cysteine and the closing phenylalanine or tryptophan. A D gene is named only where the DNA matches it firmly. Clone size is not always given. Where it is, it says once, few, many or a class for expanded clones.

D gene | J gene | V gene | clone size | CDR3 protein | CDR3 DNA
. | TRBJ1-1 | TRBV6-1 | . | CASSEVAEGPNEAFF | TGTGCCAGCAGTGAAGTGGCCGAGGGGCCCAATGAAGCTTTCTTT
. | TRBJ2-7 | TRBV29-1 | many | CSVESGTYEQYF | TGCAGCGTTGAGAGTGGGACCTACGAGCAGTACTTC
. | TRBJ1-1 | TRBV4-3 | many | CASSQDYGGYAEAFF | TGCGCCAGCAGCCAAGATTACGGGGGGTACGCTGAAGCTTTCTTT
. | TRBJ2-3 | TRBV6-1 | many | CASSTRLSTDTQYF | TGTGCCAGCAGCACTAGACTTAGCACAGATACGCAGTATTTT
. | TRBJ2-5 | TRBV6-1 | . | CASRGQVGETQYF | TGTGCCAGTCGGGGTCAGGTAGGGGAGACCCAGTACTTC
. | TRBJ2-6 | TRBV6-1 | medium-sized | CASSDQAAGANVLTF | TGTGCCAGCAGTGACCAGGCAGCTGGGGCCAACGTCCTGACTTTC
TRBD2 | TRBJ2-7 | TRBV20-1 | many | CSARDPTRSGAPYEQYF | TGCAGTGCTAGAGACCCCACCAGGAGCGGGGCTCCCTACGAGCAGTACTTC
TRBD2 | TRBJ2-1 | TRBV11-2 | . | CASSPLGSGCHSYNDQFF | TGTGCCAGCAGCCCCCTTGGTAGCGGGTGTCACTCCTACAATGATCAGTTCTTC
. | TRBJ2-3 | TRBV11-1 | . | CASSLGAARTDTQYF | TGTGCCAGCAGCTTAGGGGCAGCCCGCACAGATACGCAGTATTTT
TRBD1 | TRBJ2-5 | TRBV20-1 | many | CSASDRAGETQYF | TGCAGTGCCTCTGACAGGGCGGGAGAGACCCAGTACTTC
TRBD1 | TRBJ2-1 | TRBV18 | many | CASSPSGTGGNEQFF | TGTGCCAGCTCACCCTCCGGGACAGGGGGCAATGAGCAGTTCTTC
. | TRBJ1-1 | TRBV6-5 | medium-sized | CASSYDGYTEAFF | TGTGCCAGCAGTTACGACGGATACACTGAAGCTTTCTTT
TRBD1 | TRBJ1-5 | TRBV6-1 | . | CASTASGQGNQPQHF | TGTGCCAGCACGGCGTCGGGACAGGGGAATCAGCCCCAGCATTTT
TRBD2 | TRBJ2-5 | TRBV6-2/TRBV6-3 | . | CASSLFRSGRADTHYF | TGTGCCAGCAGTCTATTCCGTAGCGGGCGAGCGGATACCCATTACTTC
. | TRBJ1-4 | TRBV6-5 | many | CASSYGRTNEKLFF | TGTGCCAGCAGTTACGGAAGAACGAATGAAAAACTGTTTTTT
. | TRBJ1-1 | TRBV12-3/TRBV12-4 | few | CASSKNTEAFF | TGTGCCAGCAGTAAGAACACTGAAGCTTTCTTT
. | TRBJ1-2 | TRBV7-2 | many | CASSLDTGTYGYTF | TGTGCCAGCAGCTTAGATACAGGAACCTATGGCTACACCTTC
. | TRBJ2-5 | TRBV6-1 | many | CASSESPLAPQETQYF | TGTGCCAGCAGTGAGTCTCCCCTAGCGCCTCAAGAGACCCAGTACTTC
TRBD2 | TRBJ2-1 | TRBV11-1 | . | CASSRLAGDNEQFF | TGTGCCAGCAGCAGACTAGCAGGCGACAATGAGCAGTTCTTC
. | TRBJ1-1 | TRBV10-1 | . | CAGSDLTVTNTEAFF | TGCGCCGGCAGTGATTTGACAGTGACGAACACTGAAGCTTTCTTT
. | TRBJ2-2 | TRBV5-1 | few | CASSLGGGTGELFF | TGCGCCAGCAGCTTGGGGGGCGGCACCGGGGAGCTGTTTTTT
. | TRBJ2-6 | TRBV2 | medium-sized | CASSVGGANVLTF | TGTGCCAGCAGTGTTGGTGGGGCCAACGTCCTGACTTTC
. | TRBJ2-7 | TRBV7-9 | . | CASSSTGPTYEQYF | TGTGCCAGCAGTTCTACAGGGCCAACTTACGAGCAGTACTTC